Listed below are T cell receptor beta chains from one sample, sequenced in a study of Graves' ophthalmopathy and Graves' hyperthyroidism. From the multiplex PCR reads, TCRdb called clonotypes with MiXCR, one entry per CDR3 protein. The repertoire has nearly 400,000 distinct CDR3 sequences, roughly 18% of them found once; the top ten carry around 1.5%. Material: peripheral blood. These receptors all stem from a woman in her late teens or twenties with Graves' ophthalmopathy. CDR3s include the opening cysteine and the closing phenylalanine or tryptophan. Fields, in order: CDR3 protein, V gene, CDR3 length, J gene.

CDR3 protein: CASGGTRPAGTQYF
V gene: TRBV12-3/TRBV12-4
CDR3 length: 14
J gene: TRBJ2-5

CDR3 protein: CASSLWLNSNQPQHF
V gene: TRBV12-3/TRBV12-4
CDR3 length: 15
J gene: TRBJ1-5

CDR3 protein: CASSLNERTQYF
V gene: TRBV11-2
CDR3 length: 12
J gene: TRBJ2-5

CDR3 protein: CASSLTGGRAFF
V gene: TRBV28
CDR3 length: 12
J gene: TRBJ1-1

CDR3 protein: CSAIDIVQYF
V gene: TRBV20-1
CDR3 length: 10
J gene: TRBJ2-7

CDR3 protein: CASSLSGKAFF
V gene: TRBV12-3/TRBV12-4
CDR3 length: 11
J gene: TRBJ1-1

CDR3 protein: CASMESGYSYEQYF
V gene: TRBV19
CDR3 length: 14
J gene: TRBJ2-7

CDR3 protein: CASSPGDSRETQYF
V gene: TRBV12-3/TRBV12-4
CDR3 length: 14
J gene: TRBJ2-5

CDR3 protein: CASRDLGLQNTEAFF
V gene: TRBV6-1
CDR3 length: 15
J gene: TRBJ1-1

CDR3 protein: CSASCPQETQYF
V gene: TRBV20-1
CDR3 length: 12
J gene: TRBJ2-5

CDR3 protein: CASSLAGARNTEAFF
V gene: TRBV28
CDR3 length: 15
J gene: TRBJ1-1

CDR3 protein: CASSSKSGSGIVATQYF
V gene: TRBV19
CDR3 length: 17
J gene: TRBJ2-5

CDR3 protein: CSVFYWERDQETQYF
V gene: TRBV29-1
CDR3 length: 15
J gene: TRBJ2-5

CDR3 protein: CASSLGLAGAGYEQYF
V gene: TRBV11-2
CDR3 length: 16
J gene: TRBJ2-7

CDR3 protein: CASSSPSSDYEQYF
V gene: TRBV6-5
CDR3 length: 14
J gene: TRBJ2-7

CDR3 protein: CASSLHGSTEAFF
V gene: TRBV5-1
CDR3 length: 13
J gene: TRBJ1-1

CDR3 protein: CASSLDMAGGETQYF
V gene: TRBV28
CDR3 length: 15
J gene: TRBJ2-5

CDR3 protein: CASSQRAVYGYTF
V gene: TRBV6-1
CDR3 length: 13
J gene: TRBJ1-2

CDR3 protein: CAWGLTSVATQYF
V gene: TRBV30
CDR3 length: 13
J gene: TRBJ2-3

CDR3 protein: CASSHFRDNQPQHF
V gene: TRBV7-2
CDR3 length: 14
J gene: TRBJ1-5

CDR3 protein: CASSYRAMLRLGYTF
V gene: TRBV6-5
CDR3 length: 15
J gene: TRBJ1-2

CDR3 protein: CASSGQGIGRSFNRNSYEQYF
V gene: TRBV7-3
CDR3 length: 21
J gene: TRBJ2-7

CDR3 protein: CAITDSQGEAFF
V gene: TRBV10-3
CDR3 length: 12
J gene: TRBJ1-1

CDR3 protein: CASSATSKAVSGNTIYF
V gene: TRBV9
CDR3 length: 17
J gene: TRBJ1-3

CDR3 protein: CAIIRTGDSNQPQHF
V gene: TRBV10-3
CDR3 length: 15
J gene: TRBJ1-5

CDR3 protein: CAWSPYVGWDQPQHF
V gene: TRBV30
CDR3 length: 15
J gene: TRBJ1-5

CDR3 protein: CASSLRRTETGELFF
V gene: TRBV12-3/TRBV12-4
CDR3 length: 15
J gene: TRBJ2-2

CDR3 protein: CASSSGVGRRISYEQYF
V gene: TRBV5-1
CDR3 length: 17
J gene: TRBJ2-7

CDR3 protein: CASSATSRQYF
V gene: TRBV2
CDR3 length: 11
J gene: TRBJ2-4

CDR3 protein: CSASTGLAGRIFSYEQYF
V gene: TRBV20-1
CDR3 length: 18
J gene: TRBJ2-7

CDR3 protein: CATSDFQSARGGWSQYF
V gene: TRBV24-1
CDR3 length: 17
J gene: TRBJ2-5

CDR3 protein: CASTSGPNTGELFF
V gene: TRBV6-2/TRBV6-3
CDR3 length: 14
J gene: TRBJ2-2

CDR3 protein: CSAERTSGETQYF
V gene: TRBV20-1
CDR3 length: 13
J gene: TRBJ2-5

CDR3 protein: CASSLQVNSPLHF
V gene: TRBV27
CDR3 length: 13
J gene: TRBJ1-6

CDR3 protein: CASRRQALRNQPQHF
V gene: TRBV10-1
CDR3 length: 15
J gene: TRBJ1-5

CDR3 protein: CAFSGLAGGTNTGELFF
V gene: TRBV30
CDR3 length: 17
J gene: TRBJ2-2

CDR3 protein: CASRSRPPLNTEAFF
V gene: TRBV19
CDR3 length: 15
J gene: TRBJ1-1

CDR3 protein: CASSYLPGPGTEAFF
V gene: TRBV12-3/TRBV12-4
CDR3 length: 15
J gene: TRBJ1-1

CDR3 protein: CASSPRRWTGDLENYGYTF
V gene: TRBV9
CDR3 length: 19
J gene: TRBJ1-2

CDR3 protein: CASTRGTGRGNQPQHF
V gene: TRBV2
CDR3 length: 16
J gene: TRBJ1-5

CDR3 protein: CASSPGTGGVAFF
V gene: TRBV7-2
CDR3 length: 13
J gene: TRBJ1-1

CDR3 protein: CASSEATGETEAFF
V gene: TRBV10-2
CDR3 length: 14
J gene: TRBJ1-1

CDR3 protein: CASSYTPTGTGELFF
V gene: TRBV6-2/TRBV6-3
CDR3 length: 15
J gene: TRBJ2-2

CDR3 protein: CATSRALSQMNTEAFF
V gene: TRBV15
CDR3 length: 16
J gene: TRBJ1-1

CDR3 protein: CASGGQGSRETQYF
V gene: TRBV12-5
CDR3 length: 14
J gene: TRBJ2-5

CDR3 protein: CASSLIETQYF
V gene: TRBV7-2
CDR3 length: 11
J gene: TRBJ2-5

CDR3 protein: CASSQQAMNTEAFF
V gene: TRBV12-3/TRBV12-4
CDR3 length: 14
J gene: TRBJ1-1

CDR3 protein: CASTRDGTAEAFF
V gene: TRBV28
CDR3 length: 13
J gene: TRBJ1-1

CDR3 protein: CASRIQGADTEAFF
V gene: TRBV6-1
CDR3 length: 14
J gene: TRBJ1-1

CDR3 protein: CAGSSFGMDNQPQHF
V gene: TRBV12-3/TRBV12-4
CDR3 length: 15
J gene: TRBJ1-5

CDR3 protein: CASSPLGELFF
V gene: TRBV28
CDR3 length: 11
J gene: TRBJ2-2

CDR3 protein: CASSRTGQNIQYF
V gene: TRBV6-5
CDR3 length: 13
J gene: TRBJ2-4

CDR3 protein: CASGTGYQPQHF
V gene: TRBV27
CDR3 length: 12
J gene: TRBJ1-5

CDR3 protein: CASSYGGRISREQYF
V gene: TRBV6-2/TRBV6-3
CDR3 length: 15
J gene: TRBJ2-7

CDR3 protein: CASSWKGGLSGELFF
V gene: TRBV7-2
CDR3 length: 15
J gene: TRBJ2-2

CDR3 protein: CASSPGQGRDEQYF
V gene: TRBV12-3/TRBV12-4
CDR3 length: 14
J gene: TRBJ2-7

CDR3 protein: CASSGAGGRQPQHF
V gene: TRBV6-2/TRBV6-3
CDR3 length: 14
J gene: TRBJ1-5

CDR3 protein: CASRPGRGYGYTF
V gene: TRBV6-1
CDR3 length: 13
J gene: TRBJ1-2

CDR3 protein: CASSSRTNRGIGETQYF
V gene: TRBV7-8
CDR3 length: 17
J gene: TRBJ2-5

CDR3 protein: CASSGTSGSGPYEQYF
V gene: TRBV5-1
CDR3 length: 16
J gene: TRBJ2-7